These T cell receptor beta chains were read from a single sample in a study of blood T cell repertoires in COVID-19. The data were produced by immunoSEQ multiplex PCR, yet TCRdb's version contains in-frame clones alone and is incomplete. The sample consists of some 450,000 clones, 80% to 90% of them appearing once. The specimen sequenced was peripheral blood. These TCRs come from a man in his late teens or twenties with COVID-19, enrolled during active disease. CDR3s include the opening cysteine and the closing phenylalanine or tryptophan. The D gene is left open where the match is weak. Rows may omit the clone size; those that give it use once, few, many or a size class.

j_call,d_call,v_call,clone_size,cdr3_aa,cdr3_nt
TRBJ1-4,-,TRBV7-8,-,CASRGQTGRNEKLFF,TGTGCCAGCAGGGGTCAAACAGGGAGAAATGAAAAACTGTTTTTT
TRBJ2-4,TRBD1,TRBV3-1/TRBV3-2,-,CASSPAGTVNIQYF,TGTGCCAGCAGCCCCGCCGGGACAGTAAACATTCAGTACTTC
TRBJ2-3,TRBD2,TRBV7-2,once,CASSLGWTRDTQYF,TGTGCCAGCAGCTTAGGTTGGACTAGAGATACGCAGTATTTT
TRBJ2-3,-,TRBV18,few,CASSLNRVADTQYF,TGTGCCAGCTCACTTAACAGGGTTGCAGATACGCAGTATTTT
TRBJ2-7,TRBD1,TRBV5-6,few,CASSMGQGAITEQYF,TGTGCCAGCAGCATGGGACAGGGGGCCATAACGGAGCAGTACTTC
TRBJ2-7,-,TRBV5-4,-,CASSLGGRGLTPYEQYF,TGTGCCAGCAGCTTGGGGGGTAGAGGACTCACCCCCTACGAGCAGTACTTC
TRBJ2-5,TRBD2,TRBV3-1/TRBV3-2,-,CASSQDYLAGGQETQYF,TGTGCCAGCAGCCAAGACTATCTAGCGGGGGGCCAAGAGACCCAGTACTTC
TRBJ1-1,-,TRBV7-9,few,CASSLSGGAKREAFF,TGTGCCAGCAGCTTAAGCGGGGGCGCAAAAAGGGAAGCTTTCTTT
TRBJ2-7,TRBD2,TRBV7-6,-,CASSADVAGDEQYF,TGTGCCAGCAGCGCGGACGTGGCGGGAGACGAGCAGTACTTC
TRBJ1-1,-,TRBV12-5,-,CASGKNTEAFF,TGTGCTAGTGGCAAAAACACTGAAGCTTTCTTT
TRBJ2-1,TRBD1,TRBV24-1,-,CATSGGGFYNEQLF,TGTGCCACCAGTGGAGGGGGCTTTTACAATGAGCAGCTCTTC
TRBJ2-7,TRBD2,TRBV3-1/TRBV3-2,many,CASSLRTSGGEKQYF,TGTGCCAGCAGCCTCCGGACTAGCGGGGGGGAGAAGCAGTACTTC
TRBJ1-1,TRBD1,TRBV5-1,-,CASSWDRMNTEAFF,TGCGCCAGCAGCTGGGACAGGATGAACACTGAAGCTTTCTTT
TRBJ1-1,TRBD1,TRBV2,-,CASSEQGVAEAFF,TGTGCCAGCAGTGAACAGGGGGTCGCTGAAGCTTTCTTT
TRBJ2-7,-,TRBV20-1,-,CSFAGSYEQYF,TGCAGCTTTGCCGGCTCCTACGAGCAGTACTTC
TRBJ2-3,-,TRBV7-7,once,CASSLAAGDTDTQYF,TGTGCTAGCAGCTTAGCCGCCGGGGACACAGATACGCAGTATTTT
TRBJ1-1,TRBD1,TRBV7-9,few,CASSLRQGHDEAFF,TGTGCCAGCAGCCTAAGACAGGGTCACGATGAAGCTTTCTTT
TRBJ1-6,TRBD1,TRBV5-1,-,CASSTGGVYNSPLHF,TGCGCCAGCAGCACAGGGGGCGTATATAATTCACCCCTCCACTTT
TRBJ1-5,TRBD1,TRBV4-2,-,CASRPRGWDRGQQPQHF,TGTGCCAGCAGGCCCAGAGGGTGGGACAGGGGGCAACAGCCCCAGCATTTT
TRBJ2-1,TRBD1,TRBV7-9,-,CASSDGTGTDEQFF,TGTGCCAGCAGCGACGGGACAGGGACCGATGAGCAGTTCTTC
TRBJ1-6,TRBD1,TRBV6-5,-,CAGSRDRNSPLHF,TGTGCCGGGTCTCGGGACAGGAATTCACCCCTCCACTTT
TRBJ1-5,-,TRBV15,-,CATSMVDFGLEPQHF,TGTGCCACCAGCATGGTGGACTTCGGCCTCGAACCCCAGCATTTT